One sample yielded the 17 T cell receptor beta chains listed below, sequenced in a study of blood T cell repertoires in COVID-19. Here immunoSEQ multiplex PCR was the method, and the copy in TCRdb shows in-frame clones only, minus some. The profile shows 140,000 to 150,000 clones, roughly 79% of them singletons. The sequenced material came from peripheral blood. Receptors were obtained from a man in his fifties or sixties with active or convalescent COVID-19.

The rearrangement joins TRBV9 to TRBJ2-3; TRBD1 matches 9 bases. Germline CDR1 reads SGDLS; CDR2 reads YYNGEE. The CDR3 has 12 residues. V lost 8 bases and J lost 4; bases outside the gene matches: 2. The CDR3 DNA reads TGTGCCAGTACAGGGGGCGCAGATACGCAGTATTTT. It codes for CASTGGADTQYF.

The J gene is TRBJ2-1, the V gene TRBV24-1, with TRBD1 matching 8 bases. The CDR3 is 16 amino acids. J lost 5 bases, V lost 4 bases, and 9 bases had no gene match. CDR1 is KGHDR and CDR2 is SFDVKD in the germline V gene. The CDR3: CATSESGTGYNNEQFF. The CDR3 DNA reads TGTGCCACCAGTGAGTCCGGGACAGGTTATAACAATGAGCAGTTCTTC.

The chain joins TRBV19 to TRBJ2-1; no firm D call. The CDR3 is made up of 11 amino acids. V was trimmed by 5 bases and J by 8 bases, leaving 7 bases between them. Germline loops: CDR1 LNHDA, CDR2 SQIVND (reference sequence). The CDR3 loop is CASSALHEQFF. The CDR3 DNA reads as TGTGCCAGTAGTGCACTCCATGAGCAGTTCTTC.

In this sample, this clone turned up a few times. V usage is TRBV4-1 and J usage is TRBJ2-1, with TRBD2 identical over 8 bases. With V trimmed by 1 base and J by 4 bases, 6 bases remained unmatched. Per germline, CDR1 MGHRA and CDR2 YSYEKL. The CDR3 is 16 amino acids. The CDR3 sequence is CASSQAMAGGYNEQFF. In DNA form, the CDR3 reads TGCGCCAGCAGCCAAGCAATGGCGGGAGGTTACAATGAGCAGTTCTTC.

This clone was found a few times. The chain links TRBV7-6 to TRBJ2-2; 9 bases match TRBD1. Trimming cost V 4 bases and J 5 bases; bases outside gene matches: 2. Germline assignment: CDR1 SGHVS and CDR2 FNYEAQ. The CDR3 has 14 residues. This CDR3 is CASSSGTGTGELFF. The CDR3 coding sequence is TGTGCCAGCAGCTCCGGGACAGGGACCGGGGAGCTGTTTTTT.

The rearrangement links TRBV3-1 (or the pseudogene TRBV3-2) to TRBJ2-2, with 10 bases lining up with TRBD1. With 4 bases clipped from V and 7 bases from J, the junction kept 6 bases outside the gene matches. Germline V gives CDR1 LGHDT, CDR2 YNNKEL (reference sequence). The CDR3 is made up of 15 amino acids. The CDR3 loop is CASSRRTGGDGELFF. DNA for the CDR3: TGTGCCAGCAGCCGACGGACAGGGGGGGACGGGGAGCTGTTTTTT.

This rearrangement joins TRBV15 to TRBJ2-2, with a weak D call TRBD2 (6 bases). V shed 3 bases and J shed 6 bases, with 11 bases lying between them. The length of the CDR3 is 14 residues. Germline-derived CDR1 and CDR2 are LNHNV and YYDKDF (reference sequence). CDR3 sequence: CATSRGGTAGELFF. CDR3 in DNA: TGTGCCACCAGCAGGGGAGGAACCGCCGGGGAGCTGTTTTTT.

The chain employs TRBV10-3 and TRBJ1-5, with D uncertain. The germline V gene encodes CDR1 ENHRY and CDR2 SYGVKD. Trimming stripped 4 bases from V and 9 bases from J, with 16 bases between. The length of the CDR3 is 14 residues. CDR3 bases: TGTGCCATCAGTGGCCCTGACACGGCTGGGCCCCAGCATTTT. Translating it yields CAISGPDTAGPQHF.

This chain connects TRBV19 to TRBJ2-1; 9 positions match TRBD2. Germline CDR1 is LNHDA and CDR2 is SQIVND (reference sequence). The CDR3 extends over 16 amino acids. Trimming cost V 3 bases and J 3 bases; bases outside gene matches: 6. Written as DNA, the CDR3 is TGTGCCAGTAGTATCCCGACTAGCGGATTCTACAATGAGCAGTTCTTC. It encodes CASSIPTSGFYNEQFF.

The J gene is TRBJ1-5, the V gene TRBV18; D might be TRBD1 (6 bases). Trimming shortened V by 8 bases and J by 5 bases, and 19 bases separated the two germline ends. Germline CDR1 reads KGHSH; CDR2 reads LQKENI. This CDR3 contains 15 residues. Written as DNA, the CDR3 is TGTGCCAGCCCGTGTCAGGGGCGAGGGTATCAGCCCCAGCATTTT. Translated, it gives CASPCQGRGYQPQHF.

V gene TRBV19 combines with J gene TRBJ1-1; tentative D call: TRBD1 (5 bases). Germline V gives CDR1 LNHDA, CDR2 SQIVND (reference sequence). The germline V and J ends were trimmed by 4 bases and 10 bases, with 13 bases remaining between them. The CDR3 has 12 residues. CDR3 coding DNA: TGTGCCAGTAGTACTGGGGCAGCGAGAGCTTTCTTT. This encodes CASSTGAARAFF. Combining the CDR3 with reference TRBV19 and TRBJ1-1 gives the whole variable domain DGGITQSPKYLFRKEGQNVTLSCEQNLNHDAMYWYRQDPGQGLRLIYYSQIVNDFQKGDIAEGYSVSREKKESFPLTVTSAQKNPTAFYLCASSTGAARAFFGQGTRLTVV.

This sequence joins TRBV28 and TRBJ2-1; 7 nucleotides line up with TRBD2. The germline V gene encodes CDR1 MDHEN and CDR2 SYDVKM. The CDR3 spans 16 residues. Germline trimming cut 5 bases from V and 4 bases from J; bases unmatched to any gene: 11. The CDR3 DNA reads TGTGCCAGCAGTCCCGGGGGAGGGGACGGTTACAATGAGCAGTTCTTC. It translates to CASSPGGGDGYNEQFF.

V and J are TRBV11-2 and TRBJ2-3; 10 bases are a match to TRBD2. Germline V CDR1 and CDR2: SGHAT, FQNNGV. The CDR3 has 18 amino acids. V was clipped by 1 base and J by 7 bases; unmatched bases: 14. DNA of the CDR3: TGTGCCAGCAGCTTAGGGGTTACTAGCGGGACTACCTACTATACGCAGTATTTT. As protein: CASSLGVTSGTTYYTQYF.

This chain connects TRBV24-1 to TRBJ2-7; D uncertain. The germline CDR1 and CDR2 sequences are KGHDR and SFDVKD. The CDR3 is 13 amino acids. Between the trimmed V and J ends, which lost 3 bases and 7 bases, there was a span of 12 bases. The CDR3 protein is CATSDPHSAEQYF. The CDR3 DNA sequence: TGTGCCACCAGTGATCCTCACTCCGCGGAGCAGTACTTC.

V gene TRBV7-2 combines with J gene TRBJ2-7; TRBD1 matches at 10 bases. From germline, CDR1 is SGHTA and CDR2 FQGNSA. J lost 1 base, V lost 6 bases, and 3 bases had no gene match. The CDR3 is 14 residues long. Written as DNA, the CDR3 is TGTGCCAGCAGTAAGGACAGGGGGTCCTACGAGCAGTACTTC. Protein: CASSKDRGSYEQYF. The full variable domain, completed using reference TRBV7-2 and TRBJ2-7, is GAGVSQSPSNKVTEKGKDVELRCDPISGHTALYWYRQSLGQGLEFLIYFQGNSAPDKSGLPSDRFSAERTGGSVSTLTIQRTQQEDSAVYLCASSKDRGSYEQYFGPGTRLTVT.

This chain links TRBV5-4 with TRBJ2-3; TRBD1 agrees at 10 bases. Looked up from germline, CDR1 is SGHNT and CDR2 is YYREEE (reference sequence). This CDR3 is 20 amino acids long. Trimming took 3 bases from V and 0 from J; bases not matched to a gene: 16. As DNA, the CDR3 is TGTGCCAGCAGCTGGGTCTTTGGGACAGGGGCCACGGGGAGCACAGATACGCAGTATTTT. This sequence encodes CASSWVFGTGATGSTDTQYF. The variable domain in full, completed from reference TRBV5-4 and TRBJ2-3, reads ETGVTQSPTHLIKTRGQQVTLRCSSQSGHNTVSWYQQALGQGPQFIFQYYREEENGRGNFPPRFSGLQFPNYSSELNVNALELDDSALYLCASSWVFGTGATGSTDTQYFGPGTRLTVL.

This clone was picked up one time. V is TRBV5-4 and J is TRBJ2-2; 9 bases map to TRBD1. The CDR3 has 15 residues. J gave up 3 bases and V 4 bases, and 4 bases lay outside the gene matches. Germline loops: CDR1 SGHNT, CDR2 YYREEE (reference sequence). In DNA form, the CDR3 reads TGTGCCAGCAGCCGGGGACAGGGTTACACCGGGGAGCTGTTTTTT. This sequence encodes CASSRGQGYTGELFF. The full variable domain, its missing parts supplied by reference TRBV5-4 and TRBJ2-2, is ETGVTQSPTHLIKTRGQQVTLRCSSQSGHNTVSWYQQALGQGPQFIFQYYREEENGRGNFPPRFSGLQFPNYSSELNVNALELDDSALYLCASSRGQGYTGELFFGEGSRLTVL.